This record looks at one TCR beta chain sequence and its context. Germline values: CDR1 SGHVS, CDR2 FQNEAQ. V gave up 5 bases and J gave up 6 bases, with 16 bases separating them. This CDR3 is built from 14 residues. Libraries were prepared by immunoSEQ multiplex PCR; TCRdb keeps only in-frame clonotypes and omits some of them. The sample shows over 35,000 clones, around 89% of them seen only once. The data derive from a study of OX40 agonist ivuxolimab in advanced cancers. Turning to the study itself: Patients were treated with intravenous ivuxolimab, dosed at 0.01 to 10 mg/kg and infused every 2 weeks. Therapy given before enrollment (anti-PD-1, anti-PD-L1 or anti-CTLA-4) was allowed, and 40% had some.

The receptor's source is an adult with an advanced solid tumor such as melanoma, head and neck, liver or kidney cancer. V usage is TRBV7-8 and J usage is TRBJ1-1, with a possible D match to TRBD1 (5 bases). The sample consisted of CD4+ or CD8+ T cells sorted from blood, taken in a trial of the OX40 agonist ivuxolimab. CDR3 DNA: TGTGCCAGCAGCCCTCAATGGGGGGGAGCTGAAGCTTTCTTT. It yields the protein CASSPQWGGAEAFF.